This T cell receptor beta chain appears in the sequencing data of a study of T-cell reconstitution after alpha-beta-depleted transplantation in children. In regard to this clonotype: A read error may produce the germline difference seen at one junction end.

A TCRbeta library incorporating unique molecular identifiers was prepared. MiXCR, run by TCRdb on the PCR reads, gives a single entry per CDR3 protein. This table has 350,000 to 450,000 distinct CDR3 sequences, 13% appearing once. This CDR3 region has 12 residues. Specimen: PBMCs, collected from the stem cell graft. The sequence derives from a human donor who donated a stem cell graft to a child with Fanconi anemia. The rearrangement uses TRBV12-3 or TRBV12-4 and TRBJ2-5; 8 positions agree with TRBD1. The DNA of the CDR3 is TGTGCCAGCAGCCCTACGGCGGGGCAGGGGGCCTTC. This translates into CASSPTAGQGAF.